Each of the 13 T cell receptor beta chains below was sequenced from the same sample in a study of blood T cell repertoires in COVID-19. Sequencing was performed with immunoSEQ multiplex PCR; in TCRdb, only in-frame clones are kept and a portion is missing. The table has fewer than 300,000 clones, approximately 89% seen once. The specimen was peripheral blood. The receptors shown here come from a woman between 25 and 40 years old with COVID-19, enrolled during active disease.

Turning to this clone: This specimen includes other DNA sequences encoding the same CDR3. The gene calls are TRBV2 and TRBJ1-1, with D hard to call. V was trimmed by 4 bases and J by 1 base, leaving 7 bases between them. Looked up from germline, CDR1 is SNHLY and CDR2 is FYNNEI. The CDR3 runs 13 residues. Here the CDR3 reads CASSGPGNTEAFF. CDR3 DNA: TGTGCCAGCAGTGGTCCAGGGAACACTGAAGCTTTCTTT.

V is TRBV5-4 and J is TRBJ2-1, with TRBD1 matching over 10 bases. The CDR3 contains 15 residues. Looked up from germline, CDR1 is SGHNT and CDR2 is YYREEE (reference sequence). The J segment lost 6 bases and the V segment lost 0 bases, leaving 3 bases of the junction unmatched. CDR3 sequence reads: CASSLVWTGGNEQFF. The DNA for the CDR3 is TGTGCCAGCAGCTTGGTCTGGACAGGGGGCAATGAGCAGTTCTTC.

The chain is built from TRBV5-5 and TRBJ2-5, with 8 bases matching TRBD1. J was trimmed by 7 bases and V by 0 bases; bases with no gene match: 11. The CDR3 length is 16 residues. CDR1 is SGHKS and CDR2 is YYEKEE in the germline V gene (reference sequence). The CDR3 nucleotides read TGTGCCAGCAGCTTGGCGACAGGGGAAAGTTTAGGGACCCAGTACTTC. Protein: CASSLATGESLGTQYF.

The chain combines TRBV21-1 with TRBJ1-5; the listed D gene, TRBD1, was not tested against the DNA. TRBV21-1 is a listed pseudogene. The CDR3 contains 20 residues. The CDR3 bases are TGTGCCAGCAGCAAAGAAAGGGGGAGTTTCGGATCGGTTAGCAATCAGCCCCAGCATTTT. Protein product: CASSKERGSFGSVSNQPQHF.

This clone occurred a few times. V usage is TRBV12-3 or TRBV12-4 and J usage is TRBJ2-5; 8 nucleotides agree with TRBD1. V lost 6 bases to trimming and J lost 4 bases; unmatched junction nucleotides: 4. The CDR3 spans 13 residues. The CDR3 loop reads CASRKDRVETQYF. CDR3 nucleotide sequence: TGTGCCAGCAGAAAGGACAGGGTAGAGACCCAGTACTTC.

A remark on this clone: Relative to the germline gene, one junction end is altered; a read error may explain this. This chain uses TRBV20-1 with TRBJ1-4, with 8 bases lining up with TRBD1. Germline V gene sequence: CDR1 DFQATT, CDR2 SNEGSKA (reference sequence). This CDR3 spans 11 amino acids. The CDR3 here is CSARNDRGKIF. In DNA form, the CDR3 reads TGCAGTGCTAGAAACGACAGGGGCAAGATTTTT.

The chain has TRBV3-1 (or the pseudogene TRBV3-2) and TRBJ1-4; D perhaps matches TRBD1 (5 bases). The V end was cut by 0 bases, the J end by 0 bases, with 14 bases between. Germline-derived CDR1 and CDR2 are LGHDT and YNNKEL (reference sequence). There are 18 residues in the CDR3. The CDR3 spells CASSQEEATDATNEKLFF. The CDR3 DNA reads as TGTGCCAGCAGCCAAGAAGAGGCGACAGACGCAACTAATGAAAAACTGTTTTTT.

This chain joins TRBV5-1 and TRBJ2-7, with 8 nucleotides matching TRBD1. Germline CDR1 and CDR2: SGHRS and YFSETQ. V was clipped by 4 bases and J by 7 bases; unmatched bases: 4. The CDR3 covers 12 residues. The CDR3 DNA reads TGCGCCAGCAGCCGGGACAGGCGGGAGCAGTACTTC. It translates to CASSRDRREQYF.

The chain recombines TRBV6-6 with TRBJ1-5; TRBD1 aligns across 9 bases. Germline V gene lookup returns CDR1 MNHNY and CDR2 SVGAGI (reference sequence). V lost 1 base and J lost 7; bases outside the gene matches: 5. The CDR3 length is 15 residues. Here the CDR3 DNA reads TGTGCCAGCAGTTACTTCGGGACAGGGAGGCAGCCCCAGCATTTT. It specifies CASSYFGTGRQPQHF.

This clone was seen only once. This sequence joins TRBV12-3 or TRBV12-4 and TRBJ2-4; tentatively, D is TRBD1 (6 bases). With 5 bases removed from V and 9 bases from J, the gap between germline ends came to 11 bases. The CDR3 extends over 12 amino acids. In DNA form, the CDR3 reads TGTGCCAGCAGTCAAGGGACATCCATTCAGTACTTC. It encodes CASSQGTSIQYF.

The V gene is TRBV5-6, the J gene TRBJ1-1, with D possibly TRBD1 on 5 matching bases. In germline, CDR1 is SGHDT, CDR2 YYEEEE. V lost 0 bases and J 7 bases, leaving 16 bases between the germline ends. The CDR3 extends over 15 amino acids. In DNA, the CDR3 is TGTGCCAGCAGCTTGGTCAGGACCCAGGGTAGTGAAGCTTTCTTT. This codes for CASSLVRTQGSEAFF.

This rearrangement joins TRBV5-1 to TRBJ1-1, with a possible D match to TRBD1 (6 bases). V lost 0 bases and J 2 bases, leaving 14 bases between the germline ends. Germline V CDR1 and CDR2: SGHRS, YFSETQ. The CDR3 is made up of 16 amino acids. The DNA for the CDR3 is TGCGCCAGCAGCTTGGGACAGGTCGCTGCAAACACTGAAGCTTTCTTT. Its protein is CASSLGQVAANTEAFF.

The chain uses TRBV20-1 and TRBJ2-7, with TRBD2 as a possible D gene (6 bases). The CDR3 has 14 amino acids. From germline, CDR1 is DFQATT and CDR2 SNEGSKA (reference sequence). Trimming left V 3 bases short and J 4 bases short, with 16 bases between. The CDR3 is CSASMASRGYEQYF. The DNA for the CDR3 is TGCAGTGCTAGTATGGCCTCACGGGGGTACGAGCAGTACTTC.